The 19 T cell receptor beta chains in this list originate from one sample, sequenced in a study of long-term antiretroviral therapy in people with HIV. Running of the v3.0 immunoSEQ assay took place at survey level. The assay was immunoSEQ multiplex PCR, and TCRdb's table has in-frame clones only and misses some. Among more than 25,000 clones listed, about 94% were seen once. This sample comprised unsorted PBMCs, obtained about 6.5 years after starting antiretroviral therapy. These receptors were taken from a woman in her 40s with HIV.

V gene TRBV30 combines with J gene TRBJ1-6; D is unresolved. Trimming took 2 bases from V and 0 from J, leaving 17 bases between them. The germline CDR1 and CDR2 sequences are GTSNPN and SVGIG (reference sequence). The CDR3 runs to 18 residues. CDR3 amino acids: CAWSRQGLPSSYNSPLHF. The CDR3 nucleotides read TGTGCCTGGAGTCGGCAAGGGCTCCCCAGCTCCTATAATTCACCCCTCCACTTT. Variable domain in full (rest from reference TRBV30 and TRBJ1-6): SQTIHQWPATLVQPVGSPLSLECTVEGTSNPNLYWYRQAAGRGLQLLFYSVGIGQISSEVPQNLSASRPQDRQFILSSKKLLLSDSGFYLCAWSRQGLPSSYNSPLHFGNGTRLTVT.

In its sample, this clone was seen once. The chain combines TRBV5-1 with TRBJ2-1; no firm D call. The germline gives CDR1 SGHRS, CDR2 YFSETQ. V gave up 7 bases and J gave up 5 bases, with 10 bases separating them. The CDR3 has 12 residues. The CDR3 is CASGQDNNEQFF. CDR3 nucleotide sequence: TGCGCCAGCGGGCAGGATAACAATGAGCAGTTCTTC.

The gene calls are TRBV19 and TRBJ1-5, with TRBD1 matching 7 bases. CDR3 length equals 15 residues. The germline V gene has CDR1 LNHDA and CDR2 SQIVND (reference sequence). The V and J ends lost 5 bases and 3 bases, in that order; junction bases with no gene match: 7. CDR3 loop: CASSSPGQNNQPQHF. The CDR3 coding sequence is TGTGCCAGTAGTTCCCCGGGACAGAACAATCAGCCCCAGCATTTT. Full variable domain (missing parts from reference TRBV19 and TRBJ1-5): DGGITQSPKYLFRKEGQNVTLSCEQNLNHDAMYWYRQDPGQGLRLIYYSQIVNDFQKGDIAEGYSVSREKKESFPLTVTSAQKNPTAFYLCASSSPGQNNQPQHFGDGTRLSIL.

The chain joins TRBV15 to TRBJ2-5; no clear D. The CDR3 runs 12 residues. In germline, CDR1 is LNHNV, CDR2 YYDKDF (reference sequence). Trimming removed 3 bases at V and 0 bases at J, with 2 bases between. CDR3 residues: CATSRDQETQYF. CDR3 DNA: TGTGCCACCAGCAGGGACCAAGAGACCCAGTACTTC.

This chain connects TRBV5-6 to TRBJ2-1; no reliable D call. In germline, CDR1 is SGHDT, CDR2 YYEEEE. Trimming left V 1 base short and J 3 bases short, with 5 bases between. This CDR3 comprises 13 residues. This CDR3 is CASSLYYYNEQFF. In DNA, the CDR3 is TGTGCCAGCAGCTTGTACTACTACAATGAGCAGTTCTTC.

CDR3 sequence reads: CASSQDLASGADTQYF. The CDR3 region has the DNA TGCGCCAGCAGCCAAGATCTGGCTAGCGGGGCAGATACGCAGTATTTT. The V gene is TRBV4-3, the J gene TRBJ2-3, with 9 positions matching TRBD2. From germline, CDR1 is LGHNA and CDR2 YSLEER. V shed 0 bases and J 4 bases; nucleotides not matched to a gene: 5. The CDR3 extends over 16 amino acids.

This chain links TRBV5-6 with TRBJ2-7; D may be TRBD1 or TRBD2 (5 bases each). Trimming removed 7 bases from V and 7 bases from J, with 18 bases in between. CDR3 length: 13 residues. Germline lookup yields CDR1 SGHDT and CDR2 YYEEEE. DNA for the CDR3: TGTGCCAGCGGACCCGGGACCCACAGGGAGCAGTACTTC. It yields the protein CASGPGTHREQYF.

This chain uses TRBV7-2 with TRBJ2-3; the D gene could be TRBD1 or TRBD2 (5 bases each). The CDR3 runs to 19 residues. The V gene lost 4 bases and the J gene lost 3 bases, with 26 bases spanning the gap. Germline CDR1 is SGHTA and CDR2 is FQGNSA. CDR3 in amino acids: CASSSAGTANTSWTDTQYF. The CDR3 DNA reads TGTGCCAGCAGCTCAGCCGGGACGGCAAATACCTCATGGACAGATACGCAGTATTTT.

The gene calls are TRBV7-2 and TRBJ1-1; TRBD1 aligns across 10 bases. Trimming removed 5 bases from V and 4 bases from J; junction bases left unmatched: 4. CDR1 is SGHTA and CDR2 is FQGNSA in the germline V gene. The CDR3 consists of 14 residues. CDR3 sequence (DNA): TGTGCCAGCAGCCCGACAGGGGGCGGCACTGAAGCTTTCTTT. Amino acid sequence: CASSPTGGGTEAFF.

This sequence joins TRBV5-1 and TRBJ2-7; 8 bases map to TRBD1. The CDR3 length is 14 residues. Germline trimming cut 4 bases from V and 3 bases from J; bases unmatched to any gene: 6. Germline CDR1 is SGHRS and CDR2 is YFSETQ. The DNA of the CDR3 is TGCGCCAGCAGCACGAGGACAGGGAACTACGAGCAGTACTTC. Protein: CASSTRTGNYEQYF.

The V and J genes are TRBV13 and TRBJ1-2; 7 nucleotides agree with TRBD1. Losses at the gene ends were 8 bases for V and 4 bases for J; bases not matched to a gene: 7. The CDR3 has 13 residues. Germline CDR1 PRHDT, CDR2 FYEKMQ (reference sequence). The CDR3 DNA sequence: TGTGCCAGCCACAAGGGGGCGACCTATGGCTACACCTTC. Amino acid sequence: CASHKGATYGYTF.

The CDR3 protein is CAWRRPDRTDTQYF. CDR3 coding DNA: TGTGCCTGGAGGAGACCGGATCGCACAGATACGCAGTATTTT. This chain connects TRBV30 to TRBJ2-3; unclear D gene. The CDR3 covers 14 residues. CDR1 is GTSNPN, CDR2 SVGIG, per germline (reference sequence). Trimming took off 3 bases at V and 1 base at J, with 11 bases between the two ends.

This clone has only one observation. The chain's CDR3 is CASSLVDRGTEAFF. The DNA for the CDR3 is TGTGCCAGCAGCTTAGTGGACAGGGGGACTGAAGCTTTCTTT. This rearrangement joins TRBV11-2 to TRBJ1-1, with 10 bases that match TRBD1. Trimming cost V 1 base and J 5 bases; bases outside gene matches: 1. The germline gives CDR1 SGHAT, CDR2 FQNNGV. This CDR3 has 14 amino acids.

The chain combines TRBV6-5 with TRBJ2-7, with D unresolved. Germline V lookup: CDR1 MNHEY, CDR2 SVGAGI. CDR3 length: 13 amino acids. V shed 3 bases and J shed 6 bases, with 12 bases lying between them. CDR3 DNA sequence: TGTGCCAGCAGTTATTCTGGTCTACGCGAGCAGTACTTC. Residues: CASSYSGLREQYF.

The V and J genes are TRBV5-6 and TRBJ1-4; 7 bases map to TRBD1. CDR1 and CDR2 (germline): SGHDT, YYEEEE. The CDR3 length is 14 residues. J was trimmed by 3 bases and V by 4 bases; bases with no gene match: 3. The CDR3 sequence: CASSRGTANEKLFF. CDR3 sequence (DNA): TGTGCCAGCAGCCGCGGGACAGCTAATGAAAAACTGTTTTTT.

This clone was counted a single time. The chain uses TRBV2 and TRBJ1-1; tentatively, D is TRBD1 (5 bases). V lost 4 bases to trimming and J lost 7 bases, with 7 bases between them. This CDR3 contains 11 residues. The germline V gene encodes CDR1 SNHLY and CDR2 FYNNEI. The CDR3 region is CASSADSEAFF. The CDR3 nucleotides are TGTGCCAGCAGTGCAGACAGTGAAGCTTTCTTT.

This clone was observed a single time. The junction departs from germline at one end; a sequencing error may be responsible. This chain links TRBV27 with TRBJ1-5; D is unclear. This CDR3 has 13 amino acids. From germline, CDR1 is MNHEY and CDR2 SMNVEV (reference sequence). CDR3 sequence (DNA): TGTGCCACCAGTCCCGTTGGGAATCAGCCCCAGCATTTT. Its translation is CATSPVGNQPQHF.

The chain couples TRBV7-2 to TRBJ1-2, with D tentatively TRBD1 (5 bases). The CDR3 is 15 residues long. Trimming cost V 1 base and J 2 bases, with 11 bases left between them. Looked up from germline, CDR1 is SGHTA and CDR2 is FQGNSA. The CDR3 DNA follows: TGTGCCAGCAGCTTAGGGGGGGGGACCAACTATGGCTACACCTTC. Amino acid sequence: CASSLGGGTNYGYTF.

The chain couples TRBV15 to TRBJ2-7; 7 bases fit TRBD1. The CDR3 is made up of 14 amino acids. J was trimmed by 2 bases and V by 5 bases; bases with no gene match: 6. Germline CDR1 LNHNV, CDR2 YYDKDF (reference sequence). CDR3 sequence reads: CATSLRDSAYEQYF. CDR3 bases: TGTGCCACCAGCCTCCGGGACAGTGCCTACGAGCAGTACTTC. The whole variable domain, filled in from reference TRBV15 and TRBJ2-7, reads DAMVIQNPRYQVTQFGKPVTLSCSQTLNHNVMYWYQQKSSQAPKLLFHYYDKDFNNEADTPDNFQSRRPNTSFCFLDIRSPGLGDTAMYLCATSLRDSAYEQYFGPGTRLTVT.